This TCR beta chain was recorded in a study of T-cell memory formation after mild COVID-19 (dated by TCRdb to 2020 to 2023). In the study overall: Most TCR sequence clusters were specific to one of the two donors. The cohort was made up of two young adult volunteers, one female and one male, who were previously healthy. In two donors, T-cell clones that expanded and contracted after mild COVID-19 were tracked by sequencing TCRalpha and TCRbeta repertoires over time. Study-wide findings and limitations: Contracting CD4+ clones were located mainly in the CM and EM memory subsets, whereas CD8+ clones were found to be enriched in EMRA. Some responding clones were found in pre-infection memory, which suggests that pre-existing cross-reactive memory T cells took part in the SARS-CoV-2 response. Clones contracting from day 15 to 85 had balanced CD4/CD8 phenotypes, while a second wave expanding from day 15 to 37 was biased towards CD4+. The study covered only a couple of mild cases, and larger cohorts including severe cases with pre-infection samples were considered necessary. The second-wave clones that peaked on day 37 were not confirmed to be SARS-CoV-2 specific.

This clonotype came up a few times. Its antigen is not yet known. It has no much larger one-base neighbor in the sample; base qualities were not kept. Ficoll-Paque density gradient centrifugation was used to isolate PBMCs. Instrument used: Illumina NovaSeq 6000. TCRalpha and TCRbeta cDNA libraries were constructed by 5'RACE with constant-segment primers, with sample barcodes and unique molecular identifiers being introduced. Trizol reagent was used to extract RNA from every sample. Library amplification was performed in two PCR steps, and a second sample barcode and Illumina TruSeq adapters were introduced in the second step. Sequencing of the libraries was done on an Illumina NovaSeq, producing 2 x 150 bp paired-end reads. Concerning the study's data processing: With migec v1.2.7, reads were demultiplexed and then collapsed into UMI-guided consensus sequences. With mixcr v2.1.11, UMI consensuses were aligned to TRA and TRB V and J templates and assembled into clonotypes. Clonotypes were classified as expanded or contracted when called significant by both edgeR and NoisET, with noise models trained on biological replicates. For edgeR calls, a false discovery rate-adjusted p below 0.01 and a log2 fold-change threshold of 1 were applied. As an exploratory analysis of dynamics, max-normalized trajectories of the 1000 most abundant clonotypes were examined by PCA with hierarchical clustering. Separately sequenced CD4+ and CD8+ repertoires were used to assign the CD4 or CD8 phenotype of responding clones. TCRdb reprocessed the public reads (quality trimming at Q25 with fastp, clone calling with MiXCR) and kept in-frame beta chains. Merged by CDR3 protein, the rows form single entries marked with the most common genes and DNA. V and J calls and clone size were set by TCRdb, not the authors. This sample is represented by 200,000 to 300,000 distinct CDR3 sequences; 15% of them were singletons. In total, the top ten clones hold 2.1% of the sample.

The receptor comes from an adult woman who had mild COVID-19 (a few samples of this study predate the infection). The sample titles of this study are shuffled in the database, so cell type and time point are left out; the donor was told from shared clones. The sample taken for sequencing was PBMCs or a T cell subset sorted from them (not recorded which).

At the DNA level, the sequence is TGTGCCAGCAGTGGTAGGGGATTGAACACCGGGGAGCTGTTTTTT. The encoded protein is CASSGRGLNTGELFF. Here the chain combines TRBV2 and TRBJ2-2; a tentative D call is TRBD1 (5 bases match). The CDR3 measures 15 amino acids from cysteine to phenylalanine. The retained sequence is limited to the CDR3, 45 bases, with the frame set at the first base. V lost 4 bases and J lost 1 base; the stretch between them is 10 bases long. From the germline V gene, CDR1 is SNHLY and CDR2 is FYNNEI. The full variable domain, with segments outside the CDR3 supplied by the reference TRBV2 and TRBJ2-2 proteins, appears as EPEVTQTPSHQVTQMGQEVILRCVPISNHLYFYWYRQILGQKVEFLVSFYNNEISEKSEIFDDQFSVERPDGSNFTLKIRSTKLEDSAMYFCASSGRGLNTGELFFGEGSRLTVL.